This T cell receptor (beta chain) was sequenced in a study of blood T cell repertoires in COVID-19 (TCRdb year 2020). Describing the broader study: Samples from collaborators originated in the United States, Italy and Spain and spanned both the acute and convalescent phases of COVID-19. A freely available public database, intended as a resource for researchers studying the immune response to SARS-CoV-2, is where the repertoires were released. HLA class I and class II types, where available, came from metadata supplied by the sample provider rather than from assay-based typing. The sample metadata nearly always contained a de-identified subject ID, COVID-19 status, age in years and sex. The dataset comprised deeply sampled blood TCRbeta repertoires from subjects exposed to, actively infected with, or recovered from COVID-19. The prospective study material was composed of cDNA or gDNA derived from T cells, B-cell-depleted T cells, or PBMCs. The samples were drawn from the first 160 participants of the ongoing ImmuneRACE study and from 950 to 1,500 subjects provided by 6 global collaborators.

Paper-wide results and their limitations: The amount of clinical and demographic metadata varied by source and participant and was provided uncurated.

Collaborating institutions collected whole blood in K2EDTA tubes following their own protocols. For TCRbeta analysis, collaborators shipped samples in one of three forms: frozen whole blood, isolated PBMCs, or DNA extracted from either of those sample types. TCRbeta CDR3 regions were amplified from genomic DNA by means of the immunoSEQ Assay, a bias-controlled multiplex PCR. Per the source publication's procedure: The number of nucleated cells in each sample was estimated from the amplification of reference gene primers within the assay. To quantify the absolute abundance of each unique TCRbeta CDR3 rearrangement, sequence reads were collapsed and filtered. Productive Simpson clonality was computed per sample as the square root of Simpson's diversity index over productive rearrangements. TCRdb's version of the immuneACCESS table is confined to in-frame rearrangements and falls short of the full clone set. An unresolved V gene accounts for under half of the shortfall where checked; the remainder is of unknown origin. D and trimming were read from the DNA, whereas the V and J calls and clone size are those reported in that table. The sample has 90,000 to 150,000 clones on record, 85% to 90% of them singletons. The ten largest clones capture 2% to 2.5% of the sample.

Trimming removed 7 bases from V and 7 bases from J; the gene matches leave 6 bases unexplained. The CDR3 measures 13 amino acids from cysteine to phenylalanine. The retained sequence is limited to the CDR3, 39 bases, with the frame set at the first base. With respect to this clone: The antigen it recognizes is unknown. Base qualities were left out, and no much larger clone turns up one base away.

The sample consisted of peripheral blood. The sequence was collected from a woman aged 50 to 60 with acute or convalescent COVID-19. The receptor chain draws on TRBV12-3 or TRBV12-4 and TRBJ2-2; 7 nucleotides in the junction match TRBD1. The CDR3 protein: CASIQGVVGELFF. The bases are TGTGCCAGCATCCAGGGGGTGGTCGGGGAGCTGTTTTTT.